The source of this T cell receptor beta chain is a study of response to subunit inactivated influenza vaccine. The ends lost 3 bases at V and 2 bases at J; junction bases unmatched: 4. The CDR3 runs to 15 residues. Whole-study findings and limits: New T cells are recruited in small numbers by each seasonal influenza vaccination, according to the authors' suggestion.

About this clonotype: As yet, its antigen is unknown.

TCRdb itself ran the RT-PCR reads through MiXCR, one entry per CDR3 protein. The sample lists a few hundred thousand distinct CDR3 sequences; less than 15% were seen once. The source of this sequence is a man aged 50-60 years who received an inactivated influenza vaccine. The chain employs TRBV12-3 or TRBV12-4 and TRBJ2-5; 9 nucleotides line up with TRBD1. Specimen: PBMCs from blood, collected roughly 12 days after vaccination. DNA for the CDR3: TGTGCCAGCAGTTTTTTTGGACAGGGGCAAGAGACCCAGTACTTC. Translation: CASSFFGQGQETQYF.